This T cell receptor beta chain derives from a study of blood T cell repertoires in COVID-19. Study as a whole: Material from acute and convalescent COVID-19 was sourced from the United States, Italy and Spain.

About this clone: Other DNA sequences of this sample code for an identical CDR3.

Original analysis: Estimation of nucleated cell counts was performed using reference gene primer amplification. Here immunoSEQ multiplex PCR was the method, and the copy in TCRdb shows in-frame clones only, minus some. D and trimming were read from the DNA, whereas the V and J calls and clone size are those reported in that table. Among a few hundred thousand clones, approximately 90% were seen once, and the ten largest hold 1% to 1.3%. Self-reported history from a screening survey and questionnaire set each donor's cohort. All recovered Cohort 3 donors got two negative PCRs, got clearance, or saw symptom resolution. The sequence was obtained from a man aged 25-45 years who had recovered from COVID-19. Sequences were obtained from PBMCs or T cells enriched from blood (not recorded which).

In DNA form, the CDR3 reads TGTGCCAGCTCACCCACGGGGGGTAACGAGCAGTACTTC. Amino acids: CASSPTGGNEQYF. The rearrangement uses TRBV18 and TRBJ2-7; TRBD2 aligns across 7 bases. Germline CDR1 KGHSH, CDR2 LQKENI. The V segment lost 3 bases and the J segment 5 bases; nucleotides outside the gene matches: 4. The CDR3 is 13 amino acids.